The 26 T cell receptor beta chains reported below all come from one sample, sequenced in a study of T cell responses to AZD1222 COVID-19 vaccine. The table came from immunoSEQ multiplex PCR; TCRdb's copy has only in-frame clones and leaves some out. The sample has 53,000 or so clones, around 86% seen once. Sequencing used peripheral blood, obtained 28 days after the second AZD1222 dose. These receptors originate from an adult who received the AZD1222 COVID-19 vaccine.

The V gene is TRBV18, the J gene TRBJ1-1; a weak D match, TRBD1 (6 bases). V lost 3 bases, J lost 4 bases, and 18 bases lay in between. CDR3 length: 16 amino acids. Germline V gene lookup returns CDR1 KGHSH and CDR2 LQKENI. The DNA of the CDR3 is TGTGCCAGCTCACCCATAAGAAGGGGGATCGGCACTGAAGCTTTCTTT. This codes for CASSPIRRGIGTEAFF.

The rearrangement joins TRBV6-5 to TRBJ2-7, with 10 bases aligning to TRBD2. CDR3 length: 14 amino acids. The J segment lost 7 bases and the V segment lost 6 bases, leaving 9 bases of the junction unmatched. Germline values: CDR1 MNHEY, CDR2 SVGAGI. This CDR3 reads CASRGLAVLGEQYF. In DNA, the CDR3 is TGTGCCAGCAGAGGACTAGCGGTCCTGGGGGAGCAGTACTTC.

The chain recombines TRBV7-9 with TRBJ2-2; D is ambiguous. V was pared by 5 bases and J by 5 bases, with 12 bases between. The V gene's germline CDR1 is SEHNR and CDR2 FQNEAQ (reference sequence). The CDR3 has 14 residues. The DNA of the CDR3 is TGTGCCAGCAGCCGCCTGACTGGAACCGGGGAGCTGTTTTTT. It is translated as CASSRLTGTGELFF.

The chain employs TRBV7-9 and TRBJ2-3; D is unresolved. Trimming cost V 3 bases and J 7 bases, with 11 bases left between them. Germline CDR1 reads SEHNR; CDR2 reads FQNEAQ (reference sequence). The CDR3 is 13 residues long. CDR3 sequence: CASSLYGQNTQYF. The CDR3 DNA sequence: TGTGCCAGCAGCTTGTACGGCCAAAATACGCAGTATTTT.

This rearrangement joins TRBV4-3 to TRBJ1-2; no definite D call. The germline gives CDR1 LGHNA, CDR2 YSLEER. The length of the CDR3 is 13 residues. V lost 1 base to trimming and J lost 3 bases, with 6 bases between them. The CDR3 nucleotides are TGCGCCAGCAGCCAAGTCTCTGACTATGGCTACACCTTC. Amino acid sequence: CASSQVSDYGYTF.

CDR3 sequence reads: CASSSDSGGDSPLHF. CDR3 bases: TGTGCCAGCAGCTCCGATTCAGGGGGGGATTCACCCCTCCACTTT. The rearrangement links TRBV11-1 to TRBJ1-6; 7 nucleotides agree with TRBD1. Germline V gives CDR1 SGHAT, CDR2 FQDESV (reference sequence). The CDR3 length is 15 residues. V shed 4 bases, J shed 8 bases, and the junction held 8 bases outside the gene matches. Filled out from reference TRBV11-1 and TRBJ1-6, the complete variable domain reads EAEVAQSPRYKITEKSQAVAFWCDPISGHATLYWYRQILGQGPELLVQFQDESVVDDSQLPKDRFSAERLKGVDSTLKIQPAELGDSAMYLCASSSDSGGDSPLHFGNGTRLTVT.

The DNA of the CDR3 is TGTGCCAGCACCACAGGGAGCGAGGGCTATGGCTACACCTTC. It yields the protein CASTTGSEGYGYTF. V is TRBV11-2 and J is TRBJ1-2, with a weak D call TRBD1 (6 bases). The germline gives CDR1 SGHAT, CDR2 FQNNGV. CDR3 size: 14 residues. Trimming removed 7 bases from V and 4 bases from J, with 16 bases in between. Supplemented by reference TRBV11-2 and TRBJ1-2, the full variable domain reads EAGVAQSPRYKIIEKRQSVAFWCNPISGHATLYWYQQILGQGPKLLIQFQNNGVVDDSQLPKDRFSAERLKGVDSTLKIQPAKLEDSAVYLCASTTGSEGYGYTFGSGTRLTVV.

The chain combines TRBV30 with TRBJ1-3; D is ambiguous. The germline V gene has CDR1 GTSNPN and CDR2 SVGIG (reference sequence). Trimming removed 0 bases at V and 3 bases at J, with 9 bases between. The CDR3 runs 14 residues. The CDR3 sequence: CAWSVWPVGNTIYF. The CDR3 DNA is TGTGCCTGGAGTGTATGGCCGGTTGGAAACACCATATATTTT.

The chain recombines TRBV6-5 with TRBJ2-2; D is undetermined. Trimming took 0 bases from V and 4 from J, leaving 9 bases between them. Germline values: CDR1 MNHEY, CDR2 SVGAGI. CDR3 size: 15 residues. CDR3 sequence: CASSYSSESTGELFF. The CDR3 nucleotides read TGTGCCAGCAGTTACTCGAGTGAAAGCACCGGGGAGCTGTTTTTT.

This clone occurred a few times. The rearrangement joins TRBV21-1 to TRBJ1-4; TRBD1, as called in the table, went unchecked against the DNA. TRBV21-1 is designated a pseudogene. This CDR3 contains 17 residues. The CDR3 DNA reads TGTGCCAGCAGCCCCCGGGACAGGGCCCTCCTCTGGGAAAAACTGTTTTTT. Protein sequence: CASSPRDRALLWEKLFF.

The chain combines TRBV19 with TRBJ1-5; tentative D call: TRBD1 (5 bases). V was shortened by 3 bases and J by 0 bases, with 15 bases between the two germline ends. CDR3 length: 17 residues. Germline-derived CDR1 and CDR2 are LNHDA and SQIVND (reference sequence). CDR3 coding DNA: TGTGCCAGTAGTATTGAGGGGAACCCCTATAGCAATCAGCCCCAGCATTTT. Its translation: CASSIEGNPYSNQPQHF.

J is TRBJ2-7 and V is TRBV28; 9 bases align to TRBD2. The length of the CDR3 is 14 residues. CDR1 is MDHEN and CDR2 is SYDVKM in the germline V gene. Unmatched junction bases numbered 0, after V lost 3 bases and J lost 0 bases. CDR3 amino acids: CASSLTSGSYEQYF. The DNA of the CDR3 is TGTGCCAGCAGTTTGACTAGCGGCTCCTACGAGCAGTACTTC.

The CDR3 DNA is TGCAGCGTTGAAGTAACAAAAAACTATGGCTACACCTTC. Amino acids: CSVEVTKNYGYTF. The chain is built from TRBV29-1 and TRBJ1-2, with D uncertain. The CDR3 contains 13 residues. Trimming took off 1 base at V and 2 bases at J, with 8 bases between the two ends. Germline V lookup: CDR1 SQVTM, CDR2 ANQGSEA.

Remarks on this clone: An end of the junction does not agree with germline; a read error may underlie this. This chain uses TRBV3-1 (or the pseudogene TRBV3-2) with TRBJ1-4, with D unclear. Germline lookup yields CDR1 LGHDT and CDR2 YNNKEL (reference sequence). The CDR3 has 12 amino acids. CDR3 amino acids: CASGQLNEKLFF. For the CDR3, the DNA is TGTGCCAGCGGCCAGCTTAATGAAAAACTGTTTTTT.

The chain joins TRBV20-1 to TRBJ1-1, with D hard to call. CDR3 length equals 13 residues. The germline CDR1 and CDR2 sequences are DFQATT and SNEGSKA (reference sequence). V shed 3 bases and J shed 0 bases, with 8 bases lying between them. The CDR3 region is CSASRSMNTEAFF. The CDR3 DNA reads TGCAGTGCTAGTAGGTCCATGAACACTGAAGCTTTCTTT.

This chain uses TRBV6-1 with TRBJ1-4, with TRBD1 as a possible D gene (5 bases). V was cut by 2 bases and J by 7 bases, with 11 bases left in between. This CDR3 contains 14 residues. In germline, CDR1 is MNHNS, CDR2 SASEGT. CDR3 DNA sequence: TGTGCCAGCAGTGAACGTTGGGGGAGTGAAAAACTGTTTTTT. Protein sequence: CASSERWGSEKLFF.

Of note for this clone: At one end, the junction sequence differs from germline, possibly due to a read error. CDR3 region: CASRQALQGPYNEQFF. In DNA form, the CDR3 reads TGTGCCAGCAGGCAAGCTCTCCAGGGCCCCTACAATGAGCAGTTCTTC. The chain employs TRBV4-2 and TRBJ2-1; D perhaps matches TRBD1 (5 bases). In germline, CDR1 is LGHNA, CDR2 YNFKEQ. CDR3 length: 16 amino acids.

This clone has a single count. The chain links TRBV19 to TRBJ1-4, with D unclear. CDR1 and CDR2 (germline): LNHDA, SQIVND (reference sequence). CDR3 length: 14 amino acids. Trimming left V 7 bases short and J 7 bases short, with 16 bases between. This CDR3 is CASTLGGSGEKLFF. In DNA form, the CDR3 reads TGTGCCAGTACCCTGGGAGGAAGTGGTGAAAAACTGTTTTTT.

The J gene is TRBJ2-7, the V gene TRBV9, with 12 bases matching TRBD2. The CDR3 is 15 amino acids. Germline lookup yields CDR1 SGDLS and CDR2 YYNGEE. V lost 4 bases to trimming and J lost 3 bases; unmatched junction nucleotides: 5. Written as DNA, the CDR3 is TGTGCCAGCAGCTCCGGACTAGCGGGAAACTACGAGCAGTACTTC. Amino acid sequence: CASSSGLAGNYEQYF.

The chain has TRBV7-9 and TRBJ1-4, with unresolved D. Germline-derived CDR1 and CDR2 are SEHNR and FQNEAQ (reference sequence). CDR3 length equals 12 residues. V was trimmed by 4 bases and J by 6 bases, leaving 6 bases between them. Written as DNA, the CDR3 is TGTGCCAGCAGCTCCGGGCATGAAAAACTGTTTTTT. Translated, it gives CASSSGHEKLFF.

The genes are TRBV25-1 and TRBJ2-1, with a tentative D call TRBD1 (5 bases). Between the trimmed V and J ends, which lost 3 bases and 15 bases, there was a span of 18 bases. This CDR3 comprises 13 residues. Germline CDR1 and CDR2: MGHDK and SYGVNS. This CDR3 is CASSDPGDRELFF. CDR3 nucleotides: TGTGCCAGCAGTGACCCCGGAGACAGAGAACTGTTCTTC.

This rearrangement joins TRBV21-1 to TRBJ1-1. TRBV21-1 is deemed a pseudogene. This CDR3 is 11 amino acids long. Here the CDR3 reads CASSAKEEAFF. The CDR3 DNA follows: TGTGCCAGCAGCGCGAAGGAGGAAGCTTTCTTT.

As DNA, the CDR3 is TGTGCCAGTAGTAACCTACTAGCGGGAGTGTCAGAGACCCAGTACTTC. Translated, it gives CASSNLLAGVSETQYF. This rearrangement joins TRBV19 to TRBJ2-5; 11 positions match TRBD2. J lost 4 bases, V lost 4 bases, and 8 bases had no gene match. Germline V gene lookup returns CDR1 LNHDA and CDR2 SQIVND (reference sequence). The CDR3 spans 16 residues.

The gene calls are TRBV7-9 and TRBJ1-2; the D gene is possibly TRBD1 (5 bases). This CDR3 comprises 13 residues. The V gene's germline CDR1 is SEHNR and CDR2 FQNEAQ (reference sequence). Trimming removed 7 bases at V and 6 bases at J, with 15 bases between. The CDR3, as DNA: TGTGCCAGCAACCTTTACCCCAGGGATGGCTACACCTTC. Its protein product is CASNLYPRDGYTF.

V and J are TRBV5-4 and TRBJ1-1; D perhaps matches TRBD1 (5 bases). Trimming pared 1 base from V and 1 base from J, leaving 8 bases between. This CDR3 comprises 14 residues. Per the germline V gene, CDR1 is SGHNT and CDR2 is YYREEE (reference sequence). CDR3 region: CASSLWGKNTEAFF. CDR3 bases: TGTGCCAGCAGCTTGTGGGGGAAGAACACTGAAGCTTTCTTT.

The gene calls are TRBV28 and TRBJ1-1; the D is unclear. Germline V gene lookup returns CDR1 MDHEN and CDR2 SYDVKM. There are 12 residues in the CDR3. V shed 5 bases and J shed 5 bases, with 9 bases lying between them. CDR3 sequence (DNA): TGTGCCAGCAGTCTTTCGCTGACTGAAGCTTTCTTT. Amino acids: CASSLSLTEAFF.